The next 21 T cell receptor beta chains were all read from a single sample in a study of shared clonotypes between healthy human individuals (dated by TCRdb to about 2020). Libraries came from the immunoSEQ multiplex PCR assay. TCRdb carries this immuneACCESS record with in-frame sequences only. Its versions omit some clonotypes, under half of them owing to an unresolved V gene in the studies checked, with the rest unexplained. This sample holds roughly 520,000 clones; approximately 94% were observed only once. The ten most abundant clones make up approximately 0.06% of the sample. Source material: naive CD4+ T cells sorted from blood. The meaning of the sample's cell subset or site label: CD45RA+ positively selected. The receptors originated from a young woman in good health.

V usage is TRBV5-1 and J usage is TRBJ1-4; 8 bases agree with TRBD1. The CDR3 covers 14 residues. Trimming removed 4 bases from V and 5 bases from J; junction bases left unmatched: 4. The germline V gene encodes CDR1 SGHRS and CDR2 YFSETQ. The CDR3 DNA reads TGCGCCAGCAGCCACGACAGGGGAAATGAAAAACTGTTTTTT. It codes for CASSHDRGNEKLFF. Full variable domain (rest looked up from reference TRBV5-1 and TRBJ1-4): KAGVTQTPRYLIKTRGQQVTLSCSPISGHRSVSWYQQTPGQGLQFLFEYFSETQRNKGNFPGRFSGRQFSNSRSEMNVSTLELGDSALYLCASSHDRGNEKLFFGSGTQLSVL.

This clone was seen just once. One end of the junction does not line up with germline, which may come from a read error. J is TRBJ1-4 and V is TRBV10-2; 7 nucleotides agree with TRBD1. Germline V gives CDR1 WSHSY, CDR2 SAAADI. The CDR3 is 19 amino acids. CDR3 sequence: CASSESPASWRGRYEKLFF. CDR3 DNA: TGCGCCAGCAGCGAGTCCCCCGCCTCGTGGAGGGGGCGTTATGAAAAACTGTTTTTT.

The V call is TRBV19, the J call TRBJ2-7, with TRBD1 matching over 7 bases. V shed 1 base, J shed 3 bases, and the junction held 9 bases outside the gene matches. The CDR3 loop spans 16 amino acids. CDR1 and CDR2 from the germline V gene are LNHDA and SQIVND (reference sequence). CDR3 in DNA: TGTGCCAGTAGTATAGCCCACGGACAGGATTACTACGAGCAGTACTTC. Its protein product is CASSIAHGQDYYEQYF.

The chain carries TRBV27 and TRBJ2-7; D gene unclear. There are 14 residues in the CDR3. The V end lost 2 bases, the J end lost 2 bases, and 10 bases lay between the germline ends. Germline V gives CDR1 MNHEY, CDR2 SMNVEV (reference sequence). This CDR3 reads CASSLERGPYEQYF. The CDR3 DNA follows: TGTGCCAGCAGTTTAGAGCGCGGCCCCTACGAGCAGTACTTC.

About this clone itself: This specimen includes other DNA sequences encoding the same CDR3. This chain joins TRBV7-9 and TRBJ2-1; the match to TRBD2 covers 8 bases. CDR1 is SEHNR, CDR2 FQNEAQ, per germline (reference sequence). The length of the CDR3 is 15 residues. V lost 3 bases, J lost 0 bases, and 1 base stayed unmatched. CDR3 nucleotide sequence: TGTGCCAGCAGCTTGCTAGCGGGCTCCTACAATGAGCAGTTCTTC. Encoded protein: CASSLLAGSYNEQFF.

CDR3 bases: TGTGCCAGCAGTTTAAAGCATCAGCCCCAGCATTTT. This encodes CASSLKHQPQHF. The chain recombines TRBV28 with TRBJ1-5; no reliable D call. Germline CDR1 MDHEN, CDR2 SYDVKM. The CDR3 has 12 amino acids. Trimming left V 2 bases short and J 5 bases short, with 4 bases between.

The chain combines TRBV2 with TRBJ2-7, with a tentative D call TRBD2 (5 bases). There are 14 residues in the CDR3. The germline gives CDR1 SNHLY, CDR2 FYNNEI. V lost 10 bases to trimming and J lost 3 bases, with 19 bases between them. The DNA of the CDR3 is TGTGCCACCAGGAGACTCACTAGTATCTACGAGCAGTACTTC. Its translation: CATRRLTSIYEQYF.

V usage is TRBV6-5 and J usage is TRBJ2-7; the match to TRBD2 covers 7 bases. V shed 0 bases and J 4 bases; nucleotides not matched to a gene: 9. The CDR3 sequence is 16 residues long. The germline V gene has CDR1 MNHEY and CDR2 SVGAGI. CDR3 in DNA: TGTGCCAGCAGTTACTCCGTGGGGGGGAAGAATTACGAGCAGTACTTC. It translates to CASSYSVGGKNYEQYF.

The V and J genes are TRBV7-9 and TRBJ2-7; TRBD1 aligns across 12 bases. Germline CDR1 and CDR2: SEHNR and FQNEAQ (reference sequence). The CDR3 spans 14 residues. Germline trimming cut 4 bases from V and 5 bases from J; bases unmatched to any gene: 3. Written as DNA, the CDR3 is TGTGCCAGCAGCTCAGGGACAGGGGGCGACGAGCAGTACTTC. Its translation: CASSSGTGGDEQYF. Supplemented by reference TRBV7-9 and TRBJ2-7, the full variable domain reads DTGVSQNPRHKITKRGQNVTFRCDPISEHNRLYWYRQTLGQGPEFLTYFQNEAQLEKSRLLSDRFSAERPKGSFSTLEIQRTEQGDSAMYLCASSSGTGGDEQYFGPGTRLTVT.

J is TRBJ2-5 and V is TRBV29-1; D tentatively reads TRBD1 or TRBD2 (5 bases each). CDR1 is SQVTM, CDR2 ANQGSEA, per germline. V was shortened by 4 bases and J by 7 bases, with 16 bases between the two germline ends. This CDR3 spans 13 amino acids. The CDR3 loop is CSVGDGRMRTQYF. CDR3 sequence (DNA): TGCAGCGTTGGGGACGGCCGCATGAGGACCCAGTACTTC.

The chain recombines TRBV13 with TRBJ2-7; weak D call: TRBD1 (6 bases). This CDR3 is built from 13 residues. Per germline, CDR1 PRHDT and CDR2 FYEKMQ (reference sequence). Between the trimmed V and J ends, which lost 5 bases and 1 base, there was a span of 9 bases. The chain's CDR3 is CASSTGTSYEQYF. CDR3 nucleotides: TGTGCCAGCAGCACAGGGACATCCTACGAGCAGTACTTC.

The CDR3 loop reads CASSQERFTDTQYF. The CDR3 nucleotides are TGTGCCAGCAGTCAAGAGCGGTTCACAGATACGCAGTATTTT. The V and J genes are TRBV28 and TRBJ2-3; a weak D match, TRBD2 (5 bases). The V gene's germline CDR1 is MDHEN and CDR2 SYDVKM. The ends were cut back, 5 bases at V and 2 bases at J, with 11 bases in the middle. This CDR3 comprises 14 residues.

The rearrangement joins TRBV9 to TRBJ1-4; D unclear. CDR3 length: 15 amino acids. Germline CDR1 is SGDLS and CDR2 is YYNGEE. V lost 0 bases and J 0 bases, leaving 6 bases between the germline ends. This CDR3 is CASSVEGATNEKLFF. The CDR3 DNA follows: TGTGCCAGCAGCGTAGAAGGTGCAACTAATGAAAAACTGTTTTTT.

This rearrangement joins TRBV5-1 to TRBJ1-2; tentative D call: TRBD1 (5 bases). The CDR3 sequence is 14 residues long. The V gene lost 0 bases and the J gene lost 2 bases, with 8 bases spanning the gap. In germline, CDR1 is SGHRS, CDR2 YFSETQ. The CDR3 sequence: CASSLDGANYGYTF. CDR3 bases: TGCGCCAGCAGCTTGGATGGGGCAAACTATGGCTACACCTTC.

The rearrangement links TRBV7-8 to TRBJ1-3, with D tentatively TRBD1 (5 bases). Trimming cost V 1 base and J 0 bases, with 22 bases left between them. The CDR3 length is 20 residues. Germline V lookup: CDR1 SGHVS, CDR2 FQNEAQ. This CDR3 reads CASSLVFRGLGGNSGNTIYF. DNA for the CDR3: TGTGCCAGCAGCTTAGTATTTCGGGGTTTGGGGGGAAACTCTGGAAACACCATATATTTT.

The V and J genes are TRBV10-3 and TRBJ2-7; D call uncertain. V was clipped by 2 bases and J by 2 bases, with 13 bases between them. From germline, CDR1 is ENHRY and CDR2 SYGVKD. The CDR3 totals 15 residues. CDR3 residues: CAISEVKFQAYEQYF. Here the CDR3 DNA reads TGTGCCATCAGTGAGGTAAAATTCCAGGCCTACGAGCAGTACTTC.

The chain is built from TRBV4-2 and TRBJ1-1, with D unclear. This CDR3 has 14 amino acids. V lost 1 base, J lost 7 bases, and 13 bases lay in between. Germline-derived CDR1 and CDR2 are LGHNA and YNFKEQ. The CDR3 sequence is CASSQVMGYDEAFF. The CDR3 DNA sequence: TGTGCCAGCAGCCAAGTGATGGGTTACGATGAAGCTTTCTTT.

This rearrangement joins TRBV5-4 to TRBJ1-3; D remains ambiguous. This CDR3 contains 13 residues. Germline CDR1 is SGHNT and CDR2 is YYREEE (reference sequence). V was pared by 4 bases and J by 0 bases, with 5 bases between. CDR3 protein: CASSPGSGNTIYF. In DNA form, the CDR3 reads TGTGCCAGCAGCCCGGGCTCTGGAAACACCATATATTTT. Full variable domain (remainder filled in from reference TRBV5-4 and TRBJ1-3): ETGVTQSPTHLIKTRGQQVTLRCSSQSGHNTVSWYQQALGQGPQFIFQYYREEENGRGNFPPRFSGLQFPNYSSELNVNALELDDSALYLCASSPGSGNTIYFGEGSWLTVV.

The V and J genes are TRBV9 and TRBJ2-2; a weak D match, TRBD2 (6 bases). Trimming removed 4 bases from V and 0 bases from J, with 13 bases in between. The CDR3 runs to 16 residues. Germline-derived CDR1 and CDR2 are SGDLS and YYNGEE. The CDR3 loop is CASSFRLDPNTGELFF. In DNA form, the CDR3 reads TGTGCCAGCAGCTTCAGACTAGACCCGAACACCGGGGAGCTGTTTTTT.

This chain links TRBV19 with TRBJ1-5, with 11 bases aligning to TRBD1. CDR1 and CDR2 (germline): LNHDA, SQIVND (reference sequence). The CDR3 has 15 residues. V lost 3 bases, J lost 7 bases, and 5 bases stayed unmatched. CDR3 amino acids: CASSINGQGAQPQHF. CDR3 sequence (DNA): TGTGCCAGTAGTATTAACGGACAGGGGGCGCAGCCCCAGCATTTT.

This chain links TRBV5-4 with TRBJ2-7; the match to TRBD2 covers 7 bases. The trim removed 1 base at V and 2 bases at J, leaving 3 bases unmatched. The germline gives CDR1 SGHNT, CDR2 YYREEE (reference sequence). This CDR3 has 14 residues. CDR3 nucleotide sequence: TGTGCCAGCAGCTTGACTAGCGAGACCTACGAGCAGTACTTC. Translation: CASSLTSETYEQYF.